The rows below give T cell receptor beta chains drawn from one sample of a study of beta chain features in type 1 diabetes. Profiling relied on immunoSEQ multiplex PCR, and the TCRdb table lists in-frame clones only, not all of them. Of around 280,000 clones in the sample, about 15% were seen once. The material sequenced was naive CD4+ T cells from blood. All receptors derive from a man in his late teens or twenties with type 1 diabetes. CDR3s include the opening cysteine and the closing phenylalanine or tryptophan. A D gene is named only where the DNA matches it firmly. Not every row has a clone size; where given, it reads once, few, many or a size class.

v_gene: TRBV18; j_gene: TRBJ2-1; abundance: few; d_gene: TRBD2; CDR3aa: CASSPRTSGRIYEQFF; CDR3nt: TGTGCCAGCTCACCTCGGACTAGCGGGAGGATCTATGAGCAGTTCTTC
v_gene: TRBV15; j_gene: TRBJ2-1; abundance: -; d_gene: TRBD2; CDR3aa: CATSRVPSGRPYNEQFF; CDR3nt: TGTGCCACCAGCAGAGTCCCCAGCGGGAGACCCTACAATGAGCAGTTCTTC
v_gene: TRBV7-6; j_gene: TRBJ2-1; abundance: once; d_gene: TRBD1; CDR3aa: CASSASSRDRQFF; CDR3nt: TGTGCCAGCAGCGCCAGCAGCCGGGACAGGCAGTTCTTC
v_gene: TRBV4-3; j_gene: TRBJ2-2; abundance: few; d_gene: -; CDR3aa: CASSQDIIGHGRVQTGELFF; CDR3nt: TGCGCCAGCAGCCAAGATATTATCGGGCATGGCAGGGTACAGACCGGGGAGCTGTTTTTT
v_gene: TRBV27; j_gene: TRBJ2-1; abundance: few; d_gene: -; CDR3aa: CASSRTGTSSYNEQFF; CDR3nt: TGTGCCAGCAGTCGAACCGGGACATCCTCCTACAATGAGCAGTTCTTC
v_gene: TRBV30; j_gene: TRBJ1-1; abundance: few; d_gene: -; CDR3aa: CAWSVLPAGTEAFF; CDR3nt: TGTGCCTGGAGTGTCCTCCCCGCCGGCACTGAAGCTTTCTTT
v_gene: TRBV27; j_gene: TRBJ2-2; abundance: once; d_gene: -; CDR3aa: CASSPRGGYSYTGELFF; CDR3nt: TGTGCCAGCAGTCCCCGTGGAGGGTATAGTTACACCGGGGAGCTGTTTTTT
v_gene: TRBV5-4; j_gene: TRBJ2-1; abundance: few; d_gene: TRBD1; CDR3aa: CASSLGGTGGTNEQFF; CDR3nt: TGTGCCAGCAGCTTGGGTGGGACAGGGGGTACCAATGAGCAGTTCTTC
v_gene: TRBV5-1; j_gene: TRBJ2-7; abundance: -; d_gene: -; CDR3aa: CASSFLPSFPPTDSYEQYF; CDR3nt: TGCGCCAGCAGCTTCCTCCCCAGCTTCCCACCGACAGACTCCTACGAGCAGTACTTC
v_gene: TRBV11-2; j_gene: TRBJ1-2; abundance: -; d_gene: -; CDR3aa: CASSFGGNYGYTF; CDR3nt: TGTGCCAGCAGCTTCGGAGGCAACTATGGCTACACCTTC
v_gene: TRBV23-1; j_gene: TRBJ2-2; abundance: few; d_gene: -; CDR3aa: CASSLQTADLNTGELFF; CDR3nt: TGCGCCAGCAGTCTTCAAACAGCGGATTTAAACACCGGGGAGCTGTTTTTT
v_gene: TRBV7-9; j_gene: TRBJ2-7; abundance: -; d_gene: -; CDR3aa: CASSLEMRSYEQYF; CDR3nt: TGTGCCAGCAGCTTAGAAATGAGATCCTACGAGCAGTACTTC
v_gene: TRBV6-5; j_gene: TRBJ2-1; abundance: few; d_gene: -; CDR3aa: CASSYSGDRPYNEQFF; CDR3nt: TGTGCCAGCAGTTACTCGGGAGACAGGCCGTACAATGAGCAGTTCTTC
v_gene: TRBV7-9; j_gene: TRBJ2-1; abundance: -; d_gene: -; CDR3aa: CASSPLASGAYNEQFF; CDR3nt: TGTGCCAGCAGCCCGCTAGCTTCGGGGGCCTACAATGAGCAGTTCTTC
v_gene: TRBV6-6; j_gene: TRBJ1-1; abundance: few; d_gene: TRBD1; CDR3aa: CASSEPRQGGTEAFF; CDR3nt: TGTGCCAGCAGTGAGCCAAGACAGGGGGGCACTGAAGCTTTCTTT
v_gene: TRBV28; j_gene: TRBJ2-2; abundance: few; d_gene: -; CDR3aa: CASSPRANPARELFF; CDR3nt: TGTGCCAGCAGTCCTCGAGCCAATCCTGCCAGGGAGCTGTTTTTT
v_gene: TRBV19; j_gene: TRBJ2-1; abundance: -; d_gene: TRBD1; CDR3aa: CASSPDRGRAYNEQFF; CDR3nt: TGTGCCAGTAGTCCAGACAGGGGGCGTGCCTACAATGAGCAGTTCTTC
v_gene: TRBV4-2; j_gene: TRBJ2-3; abundance: few; d_gene: -; CDR3aa: CASSQGRSSTDTQYF; CDR3nt: TGTGCCAGCAGCCAAGGGAGGAGTTCCACAGATACGCAGTATTTT